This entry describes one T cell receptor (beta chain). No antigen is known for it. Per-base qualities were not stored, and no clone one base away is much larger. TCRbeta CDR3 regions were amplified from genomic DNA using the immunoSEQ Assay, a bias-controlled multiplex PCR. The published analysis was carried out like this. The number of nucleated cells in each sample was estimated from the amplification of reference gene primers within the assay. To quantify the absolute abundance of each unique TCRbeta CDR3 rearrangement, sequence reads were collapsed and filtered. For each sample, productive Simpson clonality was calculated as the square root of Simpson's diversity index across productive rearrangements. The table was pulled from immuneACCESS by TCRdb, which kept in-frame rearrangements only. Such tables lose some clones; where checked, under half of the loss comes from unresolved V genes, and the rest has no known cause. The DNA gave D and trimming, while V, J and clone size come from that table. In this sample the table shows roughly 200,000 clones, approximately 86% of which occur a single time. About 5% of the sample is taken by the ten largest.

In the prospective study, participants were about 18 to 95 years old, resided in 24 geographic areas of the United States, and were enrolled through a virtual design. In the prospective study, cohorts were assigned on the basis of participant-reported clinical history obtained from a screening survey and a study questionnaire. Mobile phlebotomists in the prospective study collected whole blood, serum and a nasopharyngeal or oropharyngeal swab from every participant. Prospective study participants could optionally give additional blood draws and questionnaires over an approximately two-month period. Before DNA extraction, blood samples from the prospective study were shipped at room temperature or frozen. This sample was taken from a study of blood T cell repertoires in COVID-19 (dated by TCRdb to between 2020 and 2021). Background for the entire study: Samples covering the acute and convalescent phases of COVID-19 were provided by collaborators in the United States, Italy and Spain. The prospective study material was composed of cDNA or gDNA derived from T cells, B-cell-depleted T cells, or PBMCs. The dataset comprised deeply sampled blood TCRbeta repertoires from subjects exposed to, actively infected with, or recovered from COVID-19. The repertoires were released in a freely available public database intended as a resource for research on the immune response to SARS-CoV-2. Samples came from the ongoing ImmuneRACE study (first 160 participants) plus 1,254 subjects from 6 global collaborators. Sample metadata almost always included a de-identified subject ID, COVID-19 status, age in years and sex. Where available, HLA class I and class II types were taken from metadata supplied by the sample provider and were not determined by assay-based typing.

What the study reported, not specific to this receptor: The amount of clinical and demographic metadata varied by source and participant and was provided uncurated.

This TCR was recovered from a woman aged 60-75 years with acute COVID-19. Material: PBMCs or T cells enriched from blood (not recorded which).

The nucleotide sequence reads TGCGCCAGCAGGTCCAGAGGGATGATTGAAGCTTTCTTT. This sequence encodes CASRSRGMIEAFF. The V and J genes are TRBV4-1 and TRBJ1-1; no D segment can be confidently identified. Looking up the germline V gene yields CDR1 MGHRA and CDR2 YSYEKL. Trimming takes 6 bases from V and 7 bases from J, and the germline ends sit 15 bases apart. The CDR3 contains 13 residues, cysteine and phenylalanine counted. Of the read, only the CDR3 DNA is kept; its 39 bases are in frame from base 1.